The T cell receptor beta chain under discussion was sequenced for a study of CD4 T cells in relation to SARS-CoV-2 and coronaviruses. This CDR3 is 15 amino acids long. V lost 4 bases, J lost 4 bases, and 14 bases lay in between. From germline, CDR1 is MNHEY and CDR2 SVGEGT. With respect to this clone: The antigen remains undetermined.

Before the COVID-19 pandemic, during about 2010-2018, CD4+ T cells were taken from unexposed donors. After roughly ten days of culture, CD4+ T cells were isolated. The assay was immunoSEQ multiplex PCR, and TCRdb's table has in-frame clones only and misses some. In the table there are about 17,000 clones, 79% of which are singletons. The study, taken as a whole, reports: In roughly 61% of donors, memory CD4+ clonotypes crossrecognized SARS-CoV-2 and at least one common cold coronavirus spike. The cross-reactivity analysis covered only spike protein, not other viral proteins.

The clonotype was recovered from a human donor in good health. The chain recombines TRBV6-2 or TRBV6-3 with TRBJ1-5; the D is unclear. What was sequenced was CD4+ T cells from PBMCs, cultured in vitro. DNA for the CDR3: TGTGCCAGCAGTTCGCCAGGAGGCGTTAATCAGCCCCAGCATTTT. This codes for CASSSPGGVNQPQHF.